This T cell receptor beta chain was sequenced for a study of cytomegalovirus exposure and HLA in healthy donors. Findings and caveats of the study: According to reports, the classifier identified cytomegalovirus status with high specificity and sensitivity.

A remark on this clone: Its antigen is currently unknown.

CDR1 and CDR2 (germline): SNHLY, FYNNEI. V gave up 6 bases and J gave up 7 bases; unmatched junction bases: 13. The CDR3 is 15 residues long. It was with 60 Vbeta and 13 Jbeta primers that the PCR ran. TCRdb keeps only in-frame clones here, not all; method: immunoSEQ multiplex PCR. The data show 150,000 to 200,000 clones, with around 80% seen just once and approximately 1.2% held by the top ten. The receptor was isolated from a boy aged 2 to 9 in good health and CMV-seronegative. Material: PBMCs. The rearrangement links TRBV2 to TRBJ1-2; 8 nucleotides agree with TRBD1. The CDR3 region is CASSPNWTGLSGYTF. The DNA of the CDR3 is TGTGCCAGCAGCCCCAATTGGACAGGGTTAAGTGGCTACACCTTC.